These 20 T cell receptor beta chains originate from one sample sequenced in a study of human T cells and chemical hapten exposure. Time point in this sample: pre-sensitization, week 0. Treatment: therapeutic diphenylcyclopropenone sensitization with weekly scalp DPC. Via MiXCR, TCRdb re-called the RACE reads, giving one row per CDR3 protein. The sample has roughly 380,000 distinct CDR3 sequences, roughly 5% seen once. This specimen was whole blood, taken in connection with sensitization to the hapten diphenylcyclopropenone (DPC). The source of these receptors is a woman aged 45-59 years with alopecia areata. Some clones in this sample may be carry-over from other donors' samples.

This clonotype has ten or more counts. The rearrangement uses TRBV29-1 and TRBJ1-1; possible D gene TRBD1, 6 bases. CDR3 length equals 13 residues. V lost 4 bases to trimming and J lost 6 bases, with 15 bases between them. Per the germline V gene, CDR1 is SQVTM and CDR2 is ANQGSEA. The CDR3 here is CSVATGLLAEAFF. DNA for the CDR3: TGCAGCGTTGCTACAGGGTTGTTAGCTGAAGCTTTCTTT.

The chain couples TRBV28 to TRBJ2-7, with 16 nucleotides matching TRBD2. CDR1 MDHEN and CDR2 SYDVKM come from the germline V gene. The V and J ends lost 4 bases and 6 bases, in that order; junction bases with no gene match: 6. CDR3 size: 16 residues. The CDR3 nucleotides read TGTGCCAGCAGTTCCGGGACTAGCGGGAGGGCCTCCGAGCAGTACTTC. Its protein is CASSSGTSGRASEQYF. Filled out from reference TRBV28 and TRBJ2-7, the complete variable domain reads DVKVTQSSRYLVKRTGEKVFLECVQDMDHENMFWYRQDPGLGLRLIYFSYDVKMKEKGDIPEGYSVSREKKERFSLILESASTNQTSMYLCASSSGTSGRASEQYFGPGTRLTVT.

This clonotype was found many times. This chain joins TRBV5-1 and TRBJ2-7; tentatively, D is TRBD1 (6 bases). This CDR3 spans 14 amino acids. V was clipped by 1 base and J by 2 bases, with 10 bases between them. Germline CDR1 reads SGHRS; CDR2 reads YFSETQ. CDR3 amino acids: CASSLTGSTYEQYF. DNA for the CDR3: TGCGCCAGCAGCTTGACAGGGAGCACCTACGAGCAGTACTTC.

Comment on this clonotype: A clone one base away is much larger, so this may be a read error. The CDR3 region is CSSSARTSGGYNEQFF. The DNA for the CDR3 is TGTTCCAGCAGCGCCCGGACTAGCGGGGGATACAATGAGCAGTTCTTC. This rearrangement joins TRBV5-5 to TRBJ2-1, with 13 bases identical to TRBD2. CDR1 is SGHKS and CDR2 is YYEKEE in the germline V gene (reference sequence). This CDR3 is 16 amino acids long.

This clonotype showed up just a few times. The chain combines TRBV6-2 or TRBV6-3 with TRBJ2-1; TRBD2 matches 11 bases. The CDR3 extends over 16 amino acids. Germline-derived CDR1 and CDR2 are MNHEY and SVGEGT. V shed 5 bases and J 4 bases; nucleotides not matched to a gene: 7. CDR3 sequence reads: CASSPGLAEIYNEQFF. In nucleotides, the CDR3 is TGTGCCAGCAGTCCGGGACTAGCGGAGATTTACAATGAGCAGTTCTTC.

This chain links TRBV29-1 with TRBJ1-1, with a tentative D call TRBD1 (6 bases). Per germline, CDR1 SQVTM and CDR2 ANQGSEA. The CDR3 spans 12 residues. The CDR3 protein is CRGGASNTEAFF. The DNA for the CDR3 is TGCAGAGGGGGGGCTTCGAACACTGAAGCTTTCTTT.

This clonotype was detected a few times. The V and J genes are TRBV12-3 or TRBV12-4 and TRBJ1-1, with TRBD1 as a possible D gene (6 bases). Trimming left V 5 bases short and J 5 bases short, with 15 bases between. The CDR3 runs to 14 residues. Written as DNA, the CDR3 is TGTGCCAGCAGTGGGGCCAGGGGAGGAACTGAAGCTTTCTTT. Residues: CASSGARGGTEAFF.

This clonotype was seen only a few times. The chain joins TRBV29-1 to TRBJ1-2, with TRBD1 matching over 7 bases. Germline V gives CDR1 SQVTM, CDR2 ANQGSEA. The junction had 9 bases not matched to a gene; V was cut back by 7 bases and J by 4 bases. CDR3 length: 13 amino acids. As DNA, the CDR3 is TGCAGCGCCGACACAGGGGAGGGCTATGGCTACACCTTC. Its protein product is CSADTGEGYGYTF.

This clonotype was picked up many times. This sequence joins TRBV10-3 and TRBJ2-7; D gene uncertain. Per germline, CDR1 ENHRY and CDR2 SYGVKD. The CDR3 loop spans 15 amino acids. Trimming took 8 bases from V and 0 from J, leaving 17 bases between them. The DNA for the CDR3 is TGTGCCATCGTAGATCCAGGCAGCAACTCCTACGAGCAGTACTTC. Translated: CAIVDPGSNSYEQYF.

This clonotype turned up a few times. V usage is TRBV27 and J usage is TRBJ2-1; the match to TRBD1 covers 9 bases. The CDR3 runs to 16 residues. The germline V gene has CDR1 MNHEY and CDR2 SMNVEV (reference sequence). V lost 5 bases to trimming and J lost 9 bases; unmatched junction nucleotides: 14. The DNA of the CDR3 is TGTGCCAGCAGTCTGGTAGGGGACAGGGAAAGGACTGAGCAGTTCTTC. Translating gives CASSLVGDRERTEQFF.

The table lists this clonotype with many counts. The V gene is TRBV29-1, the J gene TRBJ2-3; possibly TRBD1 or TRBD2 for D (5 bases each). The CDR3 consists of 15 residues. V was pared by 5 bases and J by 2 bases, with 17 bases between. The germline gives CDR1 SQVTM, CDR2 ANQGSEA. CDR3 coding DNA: TGCAGCGTTCCCCCGGGACCGTCATCCACAGATACGCAGTATTTT. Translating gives CSVPPGPSSTDTQYF.

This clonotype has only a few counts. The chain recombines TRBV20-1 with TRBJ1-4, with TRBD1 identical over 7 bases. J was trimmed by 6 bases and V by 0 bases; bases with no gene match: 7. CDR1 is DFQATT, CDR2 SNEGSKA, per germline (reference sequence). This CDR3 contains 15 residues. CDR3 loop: CSARDLRGRDEKLFF. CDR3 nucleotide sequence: TGCAGTGCTAGAGATCTCAGGGGGAGGGATGAAAAACTGTTTTTT.

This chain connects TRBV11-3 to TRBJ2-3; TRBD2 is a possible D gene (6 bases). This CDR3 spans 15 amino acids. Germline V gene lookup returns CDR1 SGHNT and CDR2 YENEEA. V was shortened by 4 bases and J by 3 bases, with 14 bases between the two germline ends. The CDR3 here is CASSSGLLGTDTQYF. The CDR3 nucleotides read TGTGCCAGCAGCTCGGGACTCCTCGGGACAGATACGCAGTATTTT.

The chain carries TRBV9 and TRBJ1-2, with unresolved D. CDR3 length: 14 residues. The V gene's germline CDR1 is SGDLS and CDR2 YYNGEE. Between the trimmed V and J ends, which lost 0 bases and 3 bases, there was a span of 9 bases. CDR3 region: CASSVDQGHYGYTF. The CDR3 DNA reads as TGTGCCAGCAGCGTAGATCAAGGGCACTATGGCTACACCTTC.

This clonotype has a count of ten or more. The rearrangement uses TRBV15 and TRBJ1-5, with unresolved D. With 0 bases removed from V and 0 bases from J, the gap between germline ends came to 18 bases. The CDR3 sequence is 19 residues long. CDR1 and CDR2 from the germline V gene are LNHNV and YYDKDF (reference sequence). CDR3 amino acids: CATSREPGRLTSSNQPQHF. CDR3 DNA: TGTGCCACCAGCAGAGAACCGGGCAGGTTAACTTCTAGCAATCAGCCCCAGCATTTT. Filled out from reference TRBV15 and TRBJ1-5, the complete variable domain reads DAMVIQNPRYQVTQFGKPVTLSCSQTLNHNVMYWYQQKSSQAPKLLFHYYDKDFNNEADTPDNFQSRRPNTSFCFLDIRSPGLGDTAMYLCATSREPGRLTSSNQPQHFGDGTRLSIL.

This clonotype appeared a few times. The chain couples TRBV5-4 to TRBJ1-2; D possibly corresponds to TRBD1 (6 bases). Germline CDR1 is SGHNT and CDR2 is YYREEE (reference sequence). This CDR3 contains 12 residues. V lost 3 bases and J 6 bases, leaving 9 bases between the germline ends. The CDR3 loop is CASSSRGDGYTF. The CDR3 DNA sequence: TGTGCCAGCAGCTCTAGGGGGGATGGCTACACCTTC.

CDR3 region: CASSLVGYTQETQYF. CDR3 DNA: TGTGCCAGCAGCTTGGTGGGGTATACCCAAGAGACCCAGTACTTC. The V and J genes are TRBV5-5 and TRBJ2-5; D is undetermined. V was trimmed by 0 bases and J by 1 base, leaving 10 bases between them. The CDR3 contains 15 residues. Germline lookup yields CDR1 SGHKS and CDR2 YYEKEE (reference sequence).

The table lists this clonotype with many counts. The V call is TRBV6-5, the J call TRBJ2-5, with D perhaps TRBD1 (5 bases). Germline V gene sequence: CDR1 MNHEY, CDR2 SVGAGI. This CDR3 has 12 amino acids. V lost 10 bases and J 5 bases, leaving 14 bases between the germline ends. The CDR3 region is CATRQTAETQYF. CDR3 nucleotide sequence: TGTGCCACCAGACAGACAGCGGAGACCCAGTACTTC.

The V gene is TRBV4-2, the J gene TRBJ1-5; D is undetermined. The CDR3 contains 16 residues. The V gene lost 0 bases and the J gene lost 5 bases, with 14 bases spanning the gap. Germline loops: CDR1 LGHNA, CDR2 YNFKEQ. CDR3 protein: CASSQDMAGIDQPQHF. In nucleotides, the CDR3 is TGTGCCAGCAGCCAAGATATGGCCGGAATCGATCAGCCCCAGCATTTT.

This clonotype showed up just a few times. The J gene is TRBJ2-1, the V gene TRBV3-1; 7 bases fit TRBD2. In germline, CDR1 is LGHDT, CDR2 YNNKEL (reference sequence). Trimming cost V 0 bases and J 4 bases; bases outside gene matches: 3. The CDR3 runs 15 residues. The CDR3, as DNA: TGTGCCAGCAGCCAAGATGCGGGAGAATACAATGAGCAGTTCTTC. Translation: CASSQDAGEYNEQFF.